A selection of T cell receptor beta chains follows, all from one sample in a study of shared clonotypes between healthy human individuals. Using immunoSEQ multiplex PCR, the repertoire was profiled, and TCRdb retains in-frame clones only, with some absent. The data contain fewer than 600,000 clones, more than 75% of them seen just once; the ten biggest clones take up about 13%. Source material: PBMCs. These receptors were collected from a woman in her thirties or forties in good health. Some clones in this sample may be carry-over from other donors' samples. CDR3s include the opening cysteine and the closing phenylalanine or tryptophan. Each record gives: J gene, clone size, D gene, V gene, CDR3 protein, CDR3 DNA. A D gene is named only where the DNA matches it firmly. A row's size may be missing; if present it is once, few, many or a size class.

J gene: TRBJ2-7
clone size: -
D gene: -
V gene: TRBV30
CDR3 protein: CAWGWGLEQYF
CDR3 DNA: TGTGCCTGGGGGTGGGGGCTCGAGCAGTACTTC

J gene: TRBJ1-1
clone size: once
D gene: -
V gene: TRBV10-3
CDR3 protein: CAISESGGQVTEAFF
CDR3 DNA: TGTGCCATCAGTGAGTCGGGGGGGCAGGTCACTGAAGCTTTCTTT

J gene: TRBJ1-1
clone size: many
D gene: -
V gene: TRBV7-2
CDR3 protein: CASSLAGRLNTEAFF
CDR3 DNA: TGTGCCAGCAGCTTAGCGGGCAGGCTGAACACTGAAGCTTTCTTT

J gene: TRBJ2-7
clone size: -
D gene: -
V gene: TRBV28
CDR3 protein: CASSGGTNSYEQYF
CDR3 DNA: TGTGCCAGCAGTGGGGGAACTAACTCCTACGAGCAGTACTTC

J gene: TRBJ2-7
clone size: few
D gene: TRBD2
V gene: TRBV7-2
CDR3 protein: CASSLDPSGTEQYF
CDR3 DNA: TGTGCCAGCAGCTTAGATCCTAGCGGGACCGAGCAGTACTTC

J gene: TRBJ2-3
clone size: -
D gene: -
V gene: TRBV2
CDR3 protein: CASSEAPGPPDTQYF
CDR3 DNA: TGTGCCAGCAGTGAAGCGCCGGGGCCACCAGATACGCAGTATTTT

J gene: TRBJ2-5
clone size: -
D gene: -
V gene: TRBV6-1
CDR3 protein: CASRRQETQYF
CDR3 DNA: TGTGCCAGCAGGCGTCAGGAGACCCAGTACTTC

J gene: TRBJ2-5
clone size: -
D gene: -
V gene: TRBV9
CDR3 protein: CASSVAGASPGQETQYF
CDR3 DNA: TGTGCCAGCAGCGTAGCTGGGGCTAGTCCGGGCCAAGAGACCCAGTACTTC

J gene: TRBJ1-1
clone size: -
D gene: -
V gene: TRBV11-2
CDR3 protein: CASSPRDMNTEAFF
CDR3 DNA: TGTGCCAGCAGCCCCCGGGATATGAACACTGAAGCTTTCTTT

J gene: TRBJ1-4
clone size: -
D gene: -
V gene: TRBV6-1
CDR3 protein: CASGDLSTNEKLFF
CDR3 DNA: TGTGCCAGCGGAGACTTGTCAACTAATGAAAAACTGTTTTTT

J gene: TRBJ1-1
clone size: -
D gene: -
V gene: TRBV11-2
CDR3 protein: CASSLGVNTEAFF
CDR3 DNA: TGTGCCAGCAGCTTAGGTGTGAACACTGAAGCTTTCTTT

J gene: TRBJ2-7
clone size: many
D gene: TRBD1
V gene: TRBV5-1
CDR3 protein: CASSLAGTGNLYEQYF
CDR3 DNA: TGCGCCAGCAGCTTGGCCGGGACAGGAAACCTCTACGAGCAGTACTTC

J gene: TRBJ2-7
clone size: once
D gene: TRBD2
V gene: TRBV28
CDR3 protein: CASSYKSGSNSYEQYF
CDR3 DNA: TGTGCCAGCAGTTACAAAAGCGGGAGCAACTCCTACGAGCAGTACTTC

J gene: TRBJ2-2
clone size: -
D gene: -
V gene: TRBV27
CDR3 protein: CASSSLGIFNTGELFF
CDR3 DNA: TGTGCCAGCAGTTCCCTAGGAATATTTAACACCGGGGAGCTGTTTTTT

J gene: TRBJ1-2
clone size: -
D gene: -
V gene: TRBV20-1
CDR3 protein: CSVNGYGYTF
CDR3 DNA: TGCAGTGTGAACGGATATGGCTACACCTTC

J gene: TRBJ2-5
clone size: -
D gene: TRBD1
V gene: TRBV28
CDR3 protein: CASSFTGARQETQYF
CDR3 DNA: TGTGCCAGCAGTTTTACAGGGGCTAGACAAGAGACCCAGTACTTC

J gene: TRBJ2-5
clone size: -
D gene: -
V gene: TRBV11-2
CDR3 protein: CASSIIRETQYF
CDR3 DNA: TGTGCCAGCAGCATCATTCGGGAGACCCAGTACTTC

J gene: TRBJ2-3
clone size: -
D gene: TRBD2
V gene: TRBV10-3
CDR3 protein: CAISESTSGRGGDTQYF
CDR3 DNA: TGTGCCATCAGTGAGTCAACTAGCGGGAGAGGCGGAGATACGCAGTATTTT

J gene: TRBJ2-7
clone size: -
D gene: TRBD2
V gene: TRBV10-3
CDR3 protein: CATRTLAGRAGEQYF
CDR3 DNA: TGTGCCACCCGTACCCTAGCCGGGAGGGCCGGGGAGCAGTACTTC

J gene: TRBJ2-3
clone size: -
D gene: -
V gene: TRBV30
CDR3 protein: CAWSVAGLIGAYTDTQYF
CDR3 DNA: TGTGCCTGGAGTGTGGCGGGCCTTATAGGGGCTTACACAGATACGCAGTATTTT

J gene: TRBJ2-3
clone size: -
D gene: -
V gene: TRBV10-3
CDR3 protein: CAISDGRVSTDTQYF
CDR3 DNA: TGTGCCATCAGTGACGGACGGGTAAGCACAGATACGCAGTATTTT

J gene: TRBJ2-7
clone size: -
D gene: TRBD2
V gene: TRBV5-4
CDR3 protein: CASSLGAGTSGYEQYF
CDR3 DNA: TGTGCCAGCAGCTTGGGGGCCGGGACTAGCGGGTACGAGCAGTACTTC

J gene: TRBJ1-1
clone size: once
D gene: -
V gene: TRBV18
CDR3 protein: CASSPEGVNTEAFF
CDR3 DNA: TGTGCCAGCTCACCAGAGGGGGTTAACACTGAAGCTTTCTTT

J gene: TRBJ2-7
clone size: few
D gene: -
V gene: TRBV20-1
CDR3 protein: CSAEAYEQYF
CDR3 DNA: TGCAGTGCGGAAGCCTACGAGCAGTACTTC

J gene: TRBJ2-5
clone size: -
D gene: -
V gene: TRBV7-9
CDR3 protein: CASSRREETQYF
CDR3 DNA: TGTGCCAGCAGCCGGCGGGAAGAGACCCAGTACTTC

J gene: TRBJ1-1
clone size: -
D gene: TRBD1
V gene: TRBV7-2
CDR3 protein: CASSQARGQVTEAFF
CDR3 DNA: TGTGCCAGCAGCCAAGCCCGGGGACAGGTCACTGAAGCTTTCTTT

J gene: TRBJ2-3
clone size: few
D gene: TRBD2
V gene: TRBV6-1
CDR3 protein: CASSGRLAQHPDTQYF
CDR3 DNA: TGTGCCAGCAGTGGAAGACTAGCTCAACACCCAGATACGCAGTATTTT

J gene: TRBJ1-1
clone size: few
D gene: -
V gene: TRBV6-5
CDR3 protein: CASSRQAYTEAFF
CDR3 DNA: TGTGCCAGCAGTAGGCAGGCGTACACTGAAGCTTTCTTT

J gene: TRBJ1-1
clone size: many
D gene: TRBD1
V gene: TRBV11-2
CDR3 protein: CASSTWGTGGTEAFF
CDR3 DNA: TGTGCCAGCAGCACCTGGGGGACAGGGGGCACTGAAGCTTTCTTT

J gene: TRBJ1-5
clone size: -
D gene: -
V gene: TRBV4-3
CDR3 protein: CASSQNHGLNQPQHF
CDR3 DNA: TGCGCCAGCAGCCAAAATCACGGCCTCAATCAGCCCCAGCATTTT

J gene: TRBJ2-2
clone size: -
D gene: TRBD1
V gene: TRBV6-5
CDR3 protein: CASSSTWTGTGELFF
CDR3 DNA: TGTGCCAGCAGTTCCACATGGACAGGCACCGGGGAGCTGTTTTTT

J gene: TRBJ2-7
clone size: -
D gene: -
V gene: TRBV6-1
CDR3 protein: CASSGQIGTYEQYF
CDR3 DNA: TGTGCCAGCAGTGGTCAAATTGGTACGTACGAGCAGTACTTC

J gene: TRBJ2-1
clone size: -
D gene: TRBD2
V gene: TRBV30
CDR3 protein: CAWRRGLAAYNEQFF
CDR3 DNA: TGTGCCTGGAGGAGAGGCCTAGCGGCATACAATGAGCAGTTCTTC

J gene: TRBJ1-1
clone size: -
D gene: -
V gene: TRBV7-2
CDR3 protein: CASSLVIENTEAFF
CDR3 DNA: TGTGCCAGCAGCTTAGTAATCGAGAACACTGAAGCTTTCTTT

J gene: TRBJ2-3
clone size: -
D gene: -
V gene: TRBV6-5
CDR3 protein: CASRRDTQTDTQYF
CDR3 DNA: TGTGCCAGCAGACGGGACACCCAGACAGATACGCAGTATTTT

J gene: TRBJ2-7
clone size: few
D gene: TRBD1
V gene: TRBV18
CDR3 protein: CASSPETGSGEQYF
CDR3 DNA: TGTGCCAGCTCACCAGAGACAGGGTCGGGCGAGCAGTACTTC

J gene: TRBJ2-3
clone size: -
D gene: TRBD2
V gene: TRBV7-8
CDR3 protein: CASSPRLAESTDTQYF
CDR3 DNA: TGTGCCAGCAGCCCCCGACTAGCGGAAAGCACAGATACGCAGTATTTT

J gene: TRBJ1-2
clone size: -
D gene: -
V gene: TRBV4-1
CDR3 protein: CASSQDGGAGVKLGYTF
CDR3 DNA: TGCGCCAGCAGCCAAGATGGGGGGGCAGGGGTGAAGTTGGGCTACACCTTC

J gene: TRBJ1-2
clone size: -
D gene: -
V gene: TRBV2
CDR3 protein: CASSEGLNYGYTF
CDR3 DNA: TGTGCCAGCAGTGAAGGCCTAAACTATGGCTACACCTTC

J gene: TRBJ2-2
clone size: -
D gene: TRBD2
V gene: TRBV2
CDR3 protein: CASSAEGLADGELFF
CDR3 DNA: TGTGCCAGCAGCGCGGAAGGACTAGCGGACGGGGAGCTGTTTTTT

J gene: TRBJ2-6
clone size: few
D gene: -
V gene: TRBV9
CDR3 protein: CASSIEGVAGANVLTF
CDR3 DNA: TGTGCCAGCAGCATCGAAGGGGTAGCTGGGGCCAACGTCCTGACTTTC

J gene: TRBJ2-3
clone size: -
D gene: TRBD2
V gene: TRBV6-1
CDR3 protein: CAISDGLAGASTDTQYF
CDR3 DNA: TGTGCCATCAGTGACGGTTTAGCGGGTGCTAGCACAGATACGCAGTATTTT